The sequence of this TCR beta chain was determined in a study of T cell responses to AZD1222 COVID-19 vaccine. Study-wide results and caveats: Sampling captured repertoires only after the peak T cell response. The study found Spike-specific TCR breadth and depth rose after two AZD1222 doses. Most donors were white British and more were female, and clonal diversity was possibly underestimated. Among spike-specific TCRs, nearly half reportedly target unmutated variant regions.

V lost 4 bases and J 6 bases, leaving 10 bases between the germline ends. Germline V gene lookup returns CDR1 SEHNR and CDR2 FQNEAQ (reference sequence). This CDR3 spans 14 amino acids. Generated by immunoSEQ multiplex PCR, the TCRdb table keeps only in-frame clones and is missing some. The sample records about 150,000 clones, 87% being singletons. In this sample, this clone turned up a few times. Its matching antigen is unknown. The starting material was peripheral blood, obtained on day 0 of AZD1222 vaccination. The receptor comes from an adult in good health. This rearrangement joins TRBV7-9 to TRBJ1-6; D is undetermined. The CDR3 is CASSSVGANSPLHF. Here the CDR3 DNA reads TGTGCCAGCAGCTCAGTGGGCGCTAATTCACCCCTCCACTTT.